A selection of T cell receptor beta chains follows, all from one sample in a study of blood T cell repertoires in COVID-19. The method was immunoSEQ multiplex PCR; TCRdb's version includes in-frame clones alone and lacks a portion of them. The table lists some 200,000 clones, approximately 80% of them singletons. Material: PBMCs or T cells enriched from blood (not recorded which). All receptors come from a woman aged 40 to 49 with acute COVID-19. CDR3s include the opening cysteine and the closing phenylalanine or tryptophan. The order of the fields is clone size, V gene, D gene, J gene, CDR3 protein, CDR3 DNA. The D gene is left open where the match is weak. Some rows mark clone size as missing; the rest say once, few, many or name a class of expanded clone.

-	TRBV9	-	TRBJ2-3	CASSVGQSGSTDTQYF	TGTGCCAGCAGCGTAGGCCAGAGCGGGTCCACAGATACGCAGTATTTT
-	TRBV27	TRBD1	TRBJ1-2	CASSLSRDSYGYTF	TGTGCCAGCAGCCTTTCCCGGGACAGCTATGGCTACACCTTC
-	TRBV5-1	TRBD1	TRBJ1-2	CASSLGDRVTGYTF	TGCGCCAGCAGCTTGGGAGACAGGGTGACTGGCTACACCTTC
-	TRBV30	-	TRBJ2-5	CAWSKAFKETQYF	TGTGCCTGGAGCAAAGCGTTCAAAGAGACCCAGTACTTC
once	TRBV27	TRBD1	TRBJ2-3	CASSFRTGVDTQYF	TGTGCCAGCAGTTTCCGGACAGGGGTAGATACGCAGTATTTT
-	TRBV7-9	TRBD1	TRBJ1-5	CASSSPGQGQPQHF	TGTGCCAGCAGCTCCCCGGGACAGGGACAGCCCCAGCATTTT
-	TRBV11-2	TRBD2	TRBJ2-1	CASSRLAGVTNEQFF	TGTGCCAGCAGCCGACTAGCGGGGGTAACCAATGAGCAGTTCTTC
once	TRBV7-2	TRBD1	TRBJ2-7	CASSAGQGNNEQYF	TGTGCCAGCAGCGCGGGACAGGGGAACAACGAGCAGTACTTC
few	TRBV12-3/TRBV12-4	-	TRBJ1-1	CASTQGWVAFF	TGTGCCAGCACCCAGGGTTGGGTTGCTTTCTTT
-	TRBV7-9	-	TRBJ1-3	CASSRDIAGNTIYF	TGTGCCAGCAGCCGGGACATCGCTGGAAACACCATATATTTT
-	TRBV4-2	TRBD2	TRBJ2-7	CASSQDGGRADPIYEQYF	TGTGCCAGCAGCCAAGATGGCGGGAGGGCCGATCCAATCTACGAGCAGTACTTC
-	TRBV25-1	-	TRBJ1-2	CASSESLTVNYGYTF	TGTGCCAGCAGTGAATCCTTAACAGTAAATTATGGCTACACCTTC
-	TRBV5-8	-	TRBJ1-1	CASSLRETEAFF	TGTGCCAGCAGCTTGCGGGAGACTGAAGCTTTCTTT
-	TRBV12-3/TRBV12-4	TRBD1	TRBJ1-2	CASSLRQGKGYTF	TGTGCCAGCAGCCTCCGACAGGGAAAAGGCTACACCTTC
-	TRBV30	-	TRBJ1-1	CAWGGSNTEAFF	TGTGCCTGGGGGGGCTCCAACACTGAAGCTTTCTTT
-	TRBV19	TRBD1	TRBJ2-3	CASSMRQGAQNTQYF	TGTGCCAGTAGTATGCGACAGGGGGCGCAAAATACGCAGTATTTT
-	TRBV10-3	-	TRBJ1-1	CAISEPSGEAFF	TGTGCCATCAGTGAGCCCAGCGGAGAAGCTTTCTTT
-	TRBV19	-	TRBJ1-3	CASSTRDRRNTIYF	TGTGCCAGTAGTACCCGCGACAGGAGAAACACCATATATTTT
-	TRBV30	-	TRBJ1-5	CAWSREYQPQHF	TGTGCCTGGAGTCGGGAATATCAGCCCCAGCATTTT
-	TRBV30	-	TRBJ2-7	CAWSGTRGRGSYEQYF	TGTGCCTGGAGTGGTACTAGAGGGCGGGGCTCCTACGAGCAGTACTTC
once	TRBV27	TRBD1	TRBJ1-2	CASSGRDRGFYGYTF	TGTGCCAGCAGTGGCCGGGACAGGGGGTTCTATGGCTACACCTTC
once	TRBV29-1	-	TRBJ1-2	CSVWGSQNYGYTF	TGCAGCGTTTGGGGCAGCCAGAACTATGGCTACACCTTC
-	TRBV10-3	TRBD2	TRBJ2-3	CAISDYSGGLGDTQYF	TGTGCCATCAGTGATTATAGCGGGGGCCTGGGGGATACGCAGTATTTT
-	TRBV7-8	TRBD1	TRBJ1-6	CASSARQGYSSPLHF	TGTGCCAGCAGCGCCAGACAGGGCTATTCTTCACCCCTCCACTTT
-	TRBV4-1	-	TRBJ1-6	CASSQAGGSYNSPLHF	TGCGCCAGCAGCCAAGCGGGGGGATCCTATAATTCACCCCTCCACTTT
-	TRBV6-5	-	TRBJ2-5	CASRQGGREETQYF	TGTGCCAGCAGACAGGGAGGGAGGGAAGAGACCCAGTACTTC
-	TRBV9	TRBD1	TRBJ1-1	CASSLEGQGNTEAFF	TGTGCCAGCAGCCTGGAGGGACAGGGCAACACTGAAGCTTTCTTT
-	TRBV19	-	TRBJ1-5	CASGQQAMGNQPQHF	TGTGCCAGTGGCCAACAGGCCATGGGCAATCAGCCCCAGCATTTT
-	TRBV7-2	-	TRBJ1-3	CASSLELGVFSGNTIYF	TGTGCCAGCAGCTTAGAGCTAGGGGTCTTCTCTGGAAACACCATATATTTT
-	TRBV25-1	-	TRBJ2-7	CASSEAGALSYEQYF	TGTGCCAGCAGTGAAGCAGGGGCCTTGTCCTACGAGCAGTACTTC
-	TRBV13	TRBD1	TRBJ1-1	CASSLRTGHLSEAFF	TGTGCCAGCAGCCTCCGGACAGGGCATCTTTCTGAAGCTTTCTTT
-	TRBV7-2	-	TRBJ2-2	CASSSFREAGELFF	TGTGCCAGCAGCTCTTTCCGGGAAGCCGGGGAGCTGTTTTTT
-	TRBV4-1	-	TRBJ2-4	CASSQEEAGAKNIQYF	TGCGCCAGCAGCCAAGAAGAGGCAGGGGCTAAAAACATTCAGTACTTC
-	TRBV21-1	-	TRBJ1-2	CASSRGEGYGYTF	TGTGCCAGCAGCAGGGGAGAGGGCTATGGCTACACCTTC
once	TRBV3-1/TRBV3-2	-	TRBJ1-2	CASSQGNRFWDGYTF	TGTGCCAGCAGCCAAGGAAACAGGTTTTGGGATGGCTACACCTTC
-	TRBV5-4	-	TRBJ2-7	CASSPGGGRSYEQYF	TGTGCCAGCAGCCCCGGTGGAGGGCGGTCCTACGAGCAGTACTTC
once	TRBV23-1	TRBD1	TRBJ1-3	CASSQVAHGQGEGGNTIYF	TGCGCCAGCAGTCAAGTCGCCCATGGACAGGGGGAAGGTGGAAACACCATATATTTT
few	TRBV7-3	-	TRBJ2-5	CASSLDGGAQGAQYF	TGTGCCAGCAGCTTAGATGGGGGGGCCCAAGGGGCCCAGTACTTC
-	TRBV7-2	TRBD1	TRBJ2-5	CAPLGTGDETQYF	TGTGCCCCGCTTGGGACAGGGGATGAGACCCAGTACTTC
-	TRBV13	TRBD1	TRBJ2-3	CASSPTGTVPITQYF	TGTGCCAGCAGCCCAACGGGGACAGTACCAATTACGCAGTATTTT
-	TRBV4-2	-	TRBJ1-2	CASSQDQPTGDVYGYTF	TGTGCCAGCAGCCAAGACCAGCCCACAGGAGACGTCTATGGCTACACCTTC
few	TRBV6-1	TRBD2	TRBJ2-3	CASSVTSGSFADTQYF	TGTGCCAGCAGTGTTACTAGCGGGAGTTTCGCAGATACGCAGTATTTT